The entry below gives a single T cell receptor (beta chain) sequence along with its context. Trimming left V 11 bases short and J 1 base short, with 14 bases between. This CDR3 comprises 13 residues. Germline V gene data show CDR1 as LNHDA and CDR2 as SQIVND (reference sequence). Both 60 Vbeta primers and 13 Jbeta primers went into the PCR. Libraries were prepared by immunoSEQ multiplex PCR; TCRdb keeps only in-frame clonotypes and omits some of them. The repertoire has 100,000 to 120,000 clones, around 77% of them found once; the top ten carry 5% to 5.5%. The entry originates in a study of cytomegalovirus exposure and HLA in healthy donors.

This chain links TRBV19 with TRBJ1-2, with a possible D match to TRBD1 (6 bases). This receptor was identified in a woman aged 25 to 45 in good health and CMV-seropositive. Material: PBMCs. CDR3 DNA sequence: TGTGCCTCTGGGGGACAAGTTAACTATGGCTACACCTTC. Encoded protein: CASGGQVNYGYTF.